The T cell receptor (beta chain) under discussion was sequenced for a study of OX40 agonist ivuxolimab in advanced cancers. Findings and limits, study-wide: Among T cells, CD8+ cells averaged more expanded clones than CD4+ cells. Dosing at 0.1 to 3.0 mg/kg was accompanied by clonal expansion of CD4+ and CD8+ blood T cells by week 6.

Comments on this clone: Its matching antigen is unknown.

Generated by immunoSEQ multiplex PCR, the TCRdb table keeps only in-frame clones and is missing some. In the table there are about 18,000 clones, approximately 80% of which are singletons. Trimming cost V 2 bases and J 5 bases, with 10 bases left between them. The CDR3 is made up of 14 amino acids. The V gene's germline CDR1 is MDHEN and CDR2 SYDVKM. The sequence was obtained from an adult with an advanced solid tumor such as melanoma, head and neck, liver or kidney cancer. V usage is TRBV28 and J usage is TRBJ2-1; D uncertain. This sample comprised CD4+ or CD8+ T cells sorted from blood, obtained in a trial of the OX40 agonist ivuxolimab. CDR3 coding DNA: TGTGCCAGCAGTTTAAGTCCTAGTAACAATGAGCAGTTCTTC. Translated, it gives CASSLSPSNNEQFF. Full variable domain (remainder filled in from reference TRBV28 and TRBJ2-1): DVKVTQSSRYLVKRTGEKVFLECVQDMDHENMFWYRQDPGLGLRLIYFSYDVKMKEKGDIPEGYSVSREKKERFSLILESASTNQTSMYLCASSLSPSNNEQFFGPGTRLTVL.